One and the same sample provided the 29 T cell receptor beta chains below, sequenced in a study of patients and donors after allogeneic stem cell transplantation. TCRdb recomputed calls from the RT-PCR reads with MiXCR, one row per CDR3 protein. The data contain about 960,000 distinct CDR3 sequences, approximately 19% of them seen just once; the ten biggest clones take up 5% to 6.5%. Input material: blood, either unsorted or a sorted T cell fraction (not recorded which). The receptors stem from a human donor who was either an allogeneic HSCT recipient or a stem cell or donor lymphocyte infusion donor (not recorded which). It is not recorded whose cells these are; they may come from a transplant donor.

The chain combines TRBV29-1 with TRBJ2-3, with TRBD1 matching 10 bases. The CDR3 extends over 16 amino acids. Germline CDR1 reads SQVTM; CDR2 reads ANQGSEA. J was trimmed by 3 bases and V by 2 bases; bases with no gene match: 8. The CDR3 coding sequence is TGCAGCGTTGAAAGAGTTAAGGGACAGGGGACAGATACGCAGTATTTT. Amino acids: CSVERVKGQGTDTQYF.

This clonotype was counted a few times. The chain carries TRBV20-1 and TRBJ1-1; D uncertain. The CDR3 runs to 11 residues. CDR1 and CDR2 from the germline V gene are DFQATT and SNEGSKA (reference sequence). Trimming pared 6 bases from V and 7 bases from J, leaving 12 bases between. The CDR3 region has the DNA TGCAGTGCGCCGGCACGGTATGAAGCTTTCTTT. It is translated as CSAPARYEAFF.

This clonotype was seen only a few times. The chain recombines TRBV7-8 with TRBJ2-7; possibly TRBD2 for D (5 bases). The CDR3 runs 15 residues. Germline values: CDR1 SGHVS, CDR2 FQNEAQ. V was trimmed by 1 base and J by 2 bases, leaving 12 bases between them. The CDR3 sequence: CASSLVGKRPYEQYF. The CDR3 DNA follows: TGTGCCAGCAGCTTAGTCGGGAAACGACCCTACGAGCAGTACTTC.

This chain connects TRBV4-3 to TRBJ2-1, with TRBD2 matching 7 bases. CDR3 length: 17 residues. Unmatched junction bases numbered 5, after V lost 0 bases and J lost 0 bases. Germline V gene data show CDR1 as LGHNA and CDR2 as YSLEER. CDR3: CASSQDIGLGSYNEQFF. DNA for the CDR3: TGCGCCAGCAGCCAAGATATCGGACTAGGCTCCTACAATGAGCAGTTCTTC.

The table lists this clonotype with a few counts. The chain recombines TRBV7-9 with TRBJ2-5; D uncertain. Trimming stripped 4 bases from V and 1 base from J, with 13 bases between. This CDR3 is built from 15 residues. CDR1 is SEHNR and CDR2 is FQNEAQ in the germline V gene (reference sequence). CDR3 residues: CASSYLLDFQETQYF. The CDR3, as DNA: TGTGCCAGCAGCTACCTTCTGGATTTCCAAGAGACCCAGTACTTC.

V usage is TRBV24-1 and J usage is TRBJ1-1, with unresolved D. Trimming shortened V by 2 bases and J by 1 base, and 10 bases separated the two germline ends. The germline V gene has CDR1 KGHDR and CDR2 SFDVKD. The CDR3 loop spans 15 amino acids. The CDR3 here is CATSDSGRPNTEAFF. In nucleotides, the CDR3 is TGTGCCACCAGTGATTCCGGACGGCCGAACACTGAAGCTTTCTTT.

The rearrangement links TRBV4-2 to TRBJ1-5, with D maybe TRBD1 (6 bases). CDR1 LGHNA and CDR2 YNFKEQ come from the germline V gene. The CDR3 spans 14 residues. With 0 bases removed from V and 11 bases from J, the gap between germline ends came to 14 bases. CDR3 region: CASSQDLGGLAQHF. The CDR3 DNA reads TGTGCCAGCAGCCAAGATCTGGGGGGGCTAGCCCAGCATTTT.

The chain has TRBV5-1 and TRBJ2-5; a weak D match, TRBD1 (7 bases). The length of the CDR3 is 15 residues. Germline loops: CDR1 SGHRS, CDR2 YFSETQ. V shed 6 bases and J shed 4 bases, with 19 bases lying between them. The CDR3 nucleotides are TGCGCCAGCAACCCCGGCAGGAGGGACAGAGAGACCCAGTACTTC. Residues: CASNPGRRDRETQYF.

This clonotype was observed a few times. This chain links TRBV20-1 with TRBJ2-5, with 7 bases lining up with TRBD2. The CDR3 loop spans 14 amino acids. CDR1 is DFQATT, CDR2 SNEGSKA, per germline (reference sequence). V was clipped by 1 base and J by 4 bases; unmatched bases: 6. The CDR3 region is CSARVPPGGETQYF. CDR3 bases: TGCAGTGCTAGAGTGCCGCCGGGAGGAGAGACCCAGTACTTC.

This clonotype has just a few counts. The chain is built from TRBV24-1 and TRBJ2-3; the D gene is possibly TRBD1 (5 bases). Germline CDR1 and CDR2: KGHDR and SFDVKD. V lost 4 bases to trimming and J lost 5 bases, with 12 bases between them. There are 14 residues in the CDR3. The CDR3 DNA sequence: TGTGCCACCAGTGACTCCGACAGAAGAGATACGCAGTATTTT. Its translation is CATSDSDRRDTQYF.

There are many counts of this clonotype. V usage is TRBV29-1 and J usage is TRBJ2-3, with 14 bases lining up with TRBD2. Trimming removed 4 bases from V and 3 bases from J; junction bases left unmatched: 6. The germline V gene has CDR1 SQVTM and CDR2 ANQGSEA. This CDR3 spans 16 amino acids. DNA of the CDR3: TGCAGCGTTGGGACTAGCGGGAGGATACGGACAGATACGCAGTATTTT. Protein sequence: CSVGTSGRIRTDTQYF.

This chain's CDR3 is CASSFVAGRRTDTQYF. CDR3 DNA sequence: TGCGCCAGCAGCTTCGTAGCGGGGCGGCGCACAGATACGCAGTATTTT. The chain is built from TRBV5-1 and TRBJ2-3, with 8 nucleotides matching TRBD2. V dropped 2 bases and J dropped 1; count of bases not matched to a gene: 6. CDR3 length: 16 amino acids. The V gene's germline CDR1 is SGHRS and CDR2 YFSETQ.

This chain joins TRBV9 and TRBJ2-1; 10 bases fit TRBD2. The length of the CDR3 is 16 residues. The J segment lost 4 bases and the V segment lost 0 bases, leaving 4 bases of the junction unmatched. Germline V gene data show CDR1 as SGDLS and CDR2 as YYNGEE. The CDR3 is CASSVGPSGSYNEQFF. The CDR3 DNA reads as TGTGCCAGCAGCGTAGGCCCTAGCGGGAGTTACAATGAGCAGTTCTTC.

This clonotype was observed at least ten times. This chain links TRBV29-1 with TRBJ1-5, with 8 positions matching TRBD1. The CDR3 runs to 13 residues. Germline values: CDR1 SQVTM, CDR2 ANQGSEA. Trimming at V came to 4 bases and at J to 4 bases, leaving 3 bases not matched to a gene. CDR3 sequence: CSVATGGNQPQHF. The CDR3, as DNA: TGCAGCGTTGCAACAGGGGGGAATCAGCCCCAGCATTTT.

The chain combines TRBV9 with TRBJ2-7; D is unclear. The V end was cut by 4 bases, the J end by 5 bases, with 16 bases between. Germline CDR1 reads SGDLS; CDR2 reads YYNGEE. The CDR3 has 14 residues. CDR3: CASSPPRESDEQYF. CDR3 coding DNA: TGTGCCAGCAGCCCCCCCCGAGAAAGTGACGAGCAGTACTTC.

This clonotype was seen a few times. The chain employs TRBV5-1 and TRBJ2-7; D is unresolved. The CDR3 has 14 residues. From germline, CDR1 is SGHRS and CDR2 YFSETQ. V lost 5 bases and J lost 0, with 12 bases in between. CDR3 loop: CASRSEASSYEQYF. The CDR3 coding sequence is TGCGCCAGCAGATCCGAGGCCTCCTCCTACGAGCAGTACTTC.

This clonotype was counted only a few times. This chain links TRBV6-5 with TRBJ2-1; 8 nucleotides match TRBD2. The CDR3 contains 16 residues. Per the germline V gene, CDR1 is MNHEY and CDR2 is SVGAGI. Losses at the gene ends were 2 bases for V and 5 bases for J; bases not matched to a gene: 8. Here the CDR3 DNA reads TGTGCCAGCAGTTACCCCACTAGCGGCCCCCACAATGAGCAGTTCTTC. It specifies CASSYPTSGPHNEQFF.

J is TRBJ1-1 and V is TRBV2; maybe TRBD1 (6 bases). Germline V gives CDR1 SNHLY, CDR2 FYNNEI. The CDR3 has 14 amino acids. Trimming left V 6 bases short and J 4 bases short, with 15 bases between. The CDR3, as DNA: TGTGCCAGCAGCCCGAACAGGGCGGGCACTGAAGCTTTCTTT. Protein product: CASSPNRAGTEAFF.

In this sample, this clonotype turned up a few times. For the CDR3, the DNA is TGCAGCGGCAGCGGGCTCGTCGATGAGCAGTTCTTC. It specifies CSGSGLVDEQFF. The chain recombines TRBV20-1 with TRBJ2-1, with D perhaps matching TRBD2 (6 bases). Germline lookup yields CDR1 DFQATT and CDR2 SNEGSKA (reference sequence). This CDR3 spans 12 amino acids.

V is TRBV11-2 and J is TRBJ2-7; D possibly corresponds to TRBD2 (6 bases). CDR3 size: 20 residues. Germline-derived CDR1 and CDR2 are SGHAT and FQNNGV. Trimming removed 0 bases from V and 0 bases from J, with 24 bases in between. In DNA, the CDR3 is TGTGCCAGCAGCTTAGAGCGGGGAGAGTCCGCCTTTGCGAGCTCCTACGAGCAGTACTTC. Protein: CASSLERGESAFASSYEQYF.

The chain is built from TRBV24-1 and TRBJ2-1, with 7 bases aligning to TRBD2. The germline CDR1 and CDR2 sequences are KGHDR and SFDVKD. The V segment lost 2 bases and the J segment 1 base; nucleotides outside the gene matches: 7. CDR3 size: 17 residues. CDR3 residues: CATSDWGGPGSYNEQFF. The CDR3 DNA sequence: TGTGCCACCAGTGATTGGGGAGGGCCCGGGTCCTACAATGAGCAGTTCTTC.

This clonotype was seen ten or more times. The rearrangement links TRBV20-1 to TRBJ1-2, with D tentatively TRBD1 (6 bases). The germline V gene has CDR1 DFQATT and CDR2 SNEGSKA (reference sequence). The CDR3 extends over 12 amino acids. Deletions cut 3 bases from V and 7 bases from J, with 12 bases between. This CDR3 reads CSASSGVGGYTF. CDR3 coding DNA: TGCAGTGCTAGTTCAGGGGTGGGTGGCTACACCTTC.

The V call is TRBV19, the J call TRBJ1-4, with 7 bases aligning to TRBD1. Losses at the gene ends were 3 bases for V and 5 bases for J; bases not matched to a gene: 18. CDR1 and CDR2 (germline): LNHDA, SQIVND (reference sequence). The CDR3 is 19 residues long. CDR3 bases: TGTGCCAGTAGTATGAACTACCGGGACAGCGAGGGTACCAATGAAAAACTGTTTTTT. Translation gives CASSMNYRDSEGTNEKLFF.

There are a few counts of this clonotype. J is TRBJ2-1 and V is TRBV28; D might be TRBD2 (6 bases). The germline V gene encodes CDR1 MDHEN and CDR2 SYDVKM. CDR3 length: 12 residues. Trimming shortened V by 10 bases and J by 5 bases, and 12 bases separated the two germline ends. This chain's CDR3 is CAIQGLDNEQFF. The CDR3 DNA sequence: TGTGCCATCCAGGGACTCGACAATGAGCAGTTCTTC.

This clonotype appeared many times. V usage is TRBV3-1 and J usage is TRBJ2-5; 7 bases map to TRBD2. After removal of 0 bases from V and 4 bases from J, the junction contained 5 bases not matched to a gene. CDR1 LGHDT and CDR2 YNNKEL come from the germline V gene (reference sequence). This CDR3 region has 15 residues. The CDR3 DNA follows: TGTGCCAGCAGCCAAGAAGGGCGGGAGATAGAGACCCAGTACTTC. Protein: CASSQEGREIETQYF.

This clonotype was seen a handful of times. The CDR3 sequence: CATSDPRGGAGANVLTF. CDR3 DNA sequence: TGTGCCACCAGTGATCCCCGGGGAGGGGCTGGGGCCAACGTCCTGACTTTC. V is TRBV24-1 and J is TRBJ2-6; TRBD2 agrees at 7 bases. V lost 3 bases and J lost 2; bases outside the gene matches: 6. Germline loops: CDR1 KGHDR, CDR2 SFDVKD. The CDR3 has 17 amino acids.

This chain uses TRBV6-1 with TRBJ1-2; weak D call: TRBD1 (6 bases). Germline V gene lookup returns CDR1 MNHNS and CDR2 SASEGT. Trimming removed 2 bases from V and 3 bases from J, with 13 bases in between. CDR3 size: 15 residues. DNA for the CDR3: TGTGCCAGCAGTGAAAGGGGGGGACGAGACTATGGCTACACCTTC. It yields the protein CASSERGGRDYGYTF.

V usage is TRBV19 and J usage is TRBJ2-1; tentative D call: TRBD2 (5 bases). CDR1 LNHDA and CDR2 SQIVND come from the germline V gene (reference sequence). Deletions cut 2 bases from V and 7 bases from J, with 18 bases between. The CDR3 length is 16 residues. In nucleotides, the CDR3 is TGTGCCAGTAGTATACATTGGATCCTAGGCGGGAATGAGCAGTTCTTC. Translation gives CASSIHWILGGNEQFF.

This clonotype came up a few times. The rearrangement links TRBV7-9 to TRBJ2-6, with D possibly being TRBD2 (5 bases). The CDR3 runs 16 residues. The V gene's germline CDR1 is SEHNR and CDR2 FQNEAQ (reference sequence). Trimming took off 5 bases at V and 1 base at J, with 12 bases between the two ends. The CDR3 sequence is CASSNPRGSGANVLTF. CDR3 sequence (DNA): TGTGCCAGCAGCAATCCCCGGGGTTCTGGGGCCAACGTCCTGACTTTC.